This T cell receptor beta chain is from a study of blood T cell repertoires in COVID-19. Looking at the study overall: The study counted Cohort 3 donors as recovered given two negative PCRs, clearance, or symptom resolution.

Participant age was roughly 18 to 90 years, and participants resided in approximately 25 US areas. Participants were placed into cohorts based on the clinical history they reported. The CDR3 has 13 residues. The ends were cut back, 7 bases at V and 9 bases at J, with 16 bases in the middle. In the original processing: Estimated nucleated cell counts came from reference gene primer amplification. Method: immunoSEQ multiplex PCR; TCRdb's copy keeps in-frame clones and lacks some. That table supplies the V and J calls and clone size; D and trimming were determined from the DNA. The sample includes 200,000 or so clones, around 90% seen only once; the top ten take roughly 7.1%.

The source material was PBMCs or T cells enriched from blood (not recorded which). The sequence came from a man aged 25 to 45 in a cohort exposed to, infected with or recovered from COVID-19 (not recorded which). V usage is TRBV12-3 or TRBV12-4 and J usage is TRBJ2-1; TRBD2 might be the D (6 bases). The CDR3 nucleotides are TGTGCCAGCACCGGGGTGCGGGAACTTGAGCAGTTCTTC. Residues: CASTGVRELEQFF.